The following is a TCR beta chain sequence with its context. Its specificity is unknown. This record belongs to a study of beta chain features in type 1 diabetes. Study-wide context: All of the samples together had around 110,000,000 sorted cells examined.

Study-wide results and caveats: Any HLA-type effect on TCRB rearrangement remained unresolved here.

Cells sorted by CD45RO/CCR7/CD25/CD127/CD95/CD27 comprised CD4+ naive, central memory, regulatory and stem cell-like memory cells. The study reverse transcribed the entire isolated RNA, so it sequenced expressed TCRB transcripts. Sequenced by immunoSEQ multiplex PCR; TCRdb stores in-frame clones only, minus some. The data contain 240,000 or so clones, less than 35% of them seen just once; the ten biggest clones take up 3% to 4%. Germline V gives CDR1 SGHVS, CDR2 FNYEAQ. The CDR3 sequence is 14 residues long. J gave up 6 bases and V 5 bases, and 3 bases lay outside the gene matches. The sequencing input was central memory CD4+ T cells from blood. This clonotype was sampled from a man aged 30 to 45 in good health. V gene TRBV7-6 combines with J gene TRBJ2-1; 11 bases align to TRBD2. CDR3 residues: CASSAGTSGNEQFF. The CDR3 DNA sequence: TGTGCCAGCAGCGCCGGGACTAGCGGCAATGAGCAGTTCTTC.